This T cell receptor beta chain was identified during a study of T cells in women clearing cervical HPV infection (dated by TCRdb to the late 2010s). Regarding the research as a whole: Cases were about two dozen women with histologically confirmed HPV16-related CIN3 or worse, including a couple of invasive cancers. Controls were 25 women whose single incident HPV16 infection cleared within 12 months without precancer or cancer developing. Blood from cases was collected at the visit at which the lesion was first identified, whereas blood from controls was collected once infection was no longer detected. For cases, a median interval of 149 days, with an interquartile range of about 90 to 210 days, was observed between lesion detection and blood sampling. Since only a few of the women had HLA typing available, the possibility that HLA type was acting as a confounder could not be ruled out. This exploratory proof-of-principle case-control study, nested within the Guanacaste HPV Natural History Study in Costa Rica, compared TCR repertoires among women with different cervical HPV16 outcomes. Cases and controls were matched on age within five years and on year of sample collection. Cases had a median age of almost 35 years and controls had a median age of 38, with no significant differences in baseline characteristics. The parent cohort enrolled about 10,000 women aged 18 or older in Guanacaste, Costa Rica, during about 1992 to 1994 and followed them for approximately seven years. Five blinded duplicates per group were added as quality controls, giving some 60 samples: some 50 participants and roughly ten replicates.

TCR beta CDR3 regions were amplified by multiplex PCR from an average of 1200 ng genomic DNA per sample using the immunoSEQ assay. The assay corrected primer bias using a complete synthetic TCR repertoire to establish an amplification baseline. The amplicons were sequenced using the Illumina platform. The authors' pipeline ran thus. Sequences were error-corrected by clustering with frequency ratios and a modified nearest-neighbor algorithm, then analyzed in the immunoSEQ Analyzer with IMGT gene definitions. TCR richness and evenness were averaged over 20 rarefaction repeats at each rarefaction depth, excluding samples with fewer sequences than the depth. Relative abundances of V, D and J genes were compared between groups using Wilcoxon rank sum tests, with FDR correction applied. In the blinded duplicates, the intraclass correlation was just under 97% for TCR richness and averaged about 80% across 60 to 70 gene segments. Sourced from immuneACCESS, this table was stored by TCRdb with only in-frame sequences that have V and J called. A share of the clones is absent; for the studies checked, an unresolved V gene accounts for under half, and the remainder has no known explanation. That table gives V, J and clone size, and the DNA gave D and trimming. The table for this sample records more than 30,000 clones. About 4% of the sample belongs to the ten largest clones.

General conclusions and limits of the study: The cross-sectional design could not show whether the associations came before the infection or were a result of it, and neither effector/memory subsets nor HPV-specific T cells were isolated. CIN3+ cases had significantly higher TCR repertoire richness than controls across sequencing depths, but evenness did not differ between the groups. Random forest classifiers combining richness and V gene abundances distinguished cases from controls with an estimated AUC of less than 0.9. Because the number of T cells in each sample was unknown, differences in richness could reflect differing T-cell content rather than repertoire biology. TRBV6-7 relative abundance was lower in cases than in controls (around 0.11% versus 0.16%; Bonferroni P = 0.0008).

As regards this clone: Its antigen remains unidentified. The CDR3 end lies 3 residues beyond the end of the read and is filled in from the germline J gene.

Every participant had a single incident cervical HPV16 infection, and women with prevalent HPV16 infections were excluded. Cervical HPV DNA was detected by MY09/MY11 PCR, and genotyping was performed by dot-blot hybridization. Fifteen mL of heparinized blood were centrifuged, and the buffy coat was split into aliquots, frozen at -30 degrees C, and then kept at -80 degrees C. QIAGEN kits were used to extract genomic DNA from buffy coat specimens. According to the germline V gene, CDR1 reads SGHAT and CDR2 reads FQNNGV. V loses 4 bases of germline sequence and J loses 8 bases, and the interval between the two ends is 12 bases. The CDR3 numbers 13 residues from cysteine through phenylalanine. The DNA covers only part of the CDR3, 30 bases in frame from base 1.

The sequence is built from TRBV11-2 and TRBJ1-3; the D segment cannot be called with confidence. The origin of this receptor is a woman between 18 and 70 years old with a cervical HPV16 infection that either progressed to CIN3+ or cleared (not recorded which). Sequencing was done on a sample of blood buffy coat. CDR3 loop: CASSSLRGDTIYF. CDR3 DNA, as far as it was read: TGTGCCAGCAGCTCCCTACGGGGTGACACC.